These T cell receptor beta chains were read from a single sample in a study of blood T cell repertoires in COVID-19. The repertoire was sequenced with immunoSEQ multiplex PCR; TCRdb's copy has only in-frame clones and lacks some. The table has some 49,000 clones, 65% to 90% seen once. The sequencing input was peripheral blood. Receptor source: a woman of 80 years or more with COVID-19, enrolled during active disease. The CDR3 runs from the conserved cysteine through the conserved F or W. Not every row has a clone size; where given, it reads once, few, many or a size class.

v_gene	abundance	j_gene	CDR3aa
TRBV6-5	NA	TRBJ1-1	CASSFGQAEAFF
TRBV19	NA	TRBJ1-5	CASRGQTGEPQHF
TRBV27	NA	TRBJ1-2	CASSDGTGYGYTF
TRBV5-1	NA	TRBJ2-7	CASSSTGGTSYEQYF
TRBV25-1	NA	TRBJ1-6	CASRMGQGYSPLHF
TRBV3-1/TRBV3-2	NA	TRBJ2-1	CASRLEREVGEQFF
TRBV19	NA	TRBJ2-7	CASSPRDSREQYF
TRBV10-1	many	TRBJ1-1	CASSPGRGVTEAFF
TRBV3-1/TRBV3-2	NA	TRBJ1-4	CASSNHAEGGEKLFF
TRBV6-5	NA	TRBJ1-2	CASSYSRGADGYTF
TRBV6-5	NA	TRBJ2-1	CASRATSGVNNEQFF
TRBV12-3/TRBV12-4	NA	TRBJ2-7	CASSLGHYEQYF
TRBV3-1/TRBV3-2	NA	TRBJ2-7	CASSQVSAGVLRYEQYF
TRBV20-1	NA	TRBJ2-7	CSASTSGSYEQYF
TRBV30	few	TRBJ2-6	CAWVRRQGTSGANVLTF
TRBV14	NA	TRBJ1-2	CASSRGQSNYGYTF
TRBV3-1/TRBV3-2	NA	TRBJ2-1	CASSRGTSGYNEQFF
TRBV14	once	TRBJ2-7	CASSSSHSYEQYF
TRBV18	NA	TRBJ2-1	CASSRLAGGNEQFF
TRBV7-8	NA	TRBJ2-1	CASSLVPSGSNEQFF
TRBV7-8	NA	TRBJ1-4	CASSSGGPLNEKLFF
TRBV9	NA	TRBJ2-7	CASSVGPGGEQYF
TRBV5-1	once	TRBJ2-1	CASSAGTFSYNEQFF
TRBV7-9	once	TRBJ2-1	CATVLASNEQFF
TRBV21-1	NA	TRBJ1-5	CARRVVRTQPQHF
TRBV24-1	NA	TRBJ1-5	CATSDKAGTGWQPQHF
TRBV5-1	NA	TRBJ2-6	CASSLAGGGYTLGANVLTF
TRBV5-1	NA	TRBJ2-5	CASSLAGGAQGETQYF
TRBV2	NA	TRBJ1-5	CASSPGVGLWGNQPQHF
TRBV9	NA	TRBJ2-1	CASRPQLASSSYNEQFF
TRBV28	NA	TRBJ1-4	CASTTGGIANEKLFF
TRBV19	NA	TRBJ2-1	CASSKLAGTYNEQFF
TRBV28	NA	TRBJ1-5	CASSASRTSSHF
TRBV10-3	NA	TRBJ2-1	CAISDGLAAWQFF
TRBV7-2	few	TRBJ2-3	CASSRTSGWADTQYF
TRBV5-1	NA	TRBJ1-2	CASTSFGGSNYGYTF
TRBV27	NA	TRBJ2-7	CASSLSPRTSGYEQYF
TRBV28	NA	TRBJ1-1	CASRRMNTEAFF
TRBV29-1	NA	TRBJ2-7	CSVEVGGGYEQYF
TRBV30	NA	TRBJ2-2	CAWKSGTPPTGELFF
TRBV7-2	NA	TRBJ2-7	CASRKSGAYEQYF
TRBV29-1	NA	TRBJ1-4	CSVRDATNEKLFF
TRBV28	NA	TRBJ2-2	CASSLGGSGTGELFF
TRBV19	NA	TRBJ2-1	CASSIRSGRTFNEQFF
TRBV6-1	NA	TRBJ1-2	CASSERDYGYTF
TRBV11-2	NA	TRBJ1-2	CASSPYKRQGAGGYTF
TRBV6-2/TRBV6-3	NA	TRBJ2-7	CASSDRQGYYEQYF
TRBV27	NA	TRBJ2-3	CASSLQRKTSGRTDTQYF
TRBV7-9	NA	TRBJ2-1	CASSFIAGVTYNEQFF
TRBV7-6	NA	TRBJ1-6	CASSLVPQGGSPLHF
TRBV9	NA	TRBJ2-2	CASNPGVYAGELFF
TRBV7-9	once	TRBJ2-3	CASSLGDRGWTDTQYF
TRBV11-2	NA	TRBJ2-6	CASSSAEGSTSGANVLTF